Listed here are 2 T cell receptor beta chains from one sample, sequenced in a study of T cell repertoires in cytomegalovirus infection. For these receptors, no antigen is known. TCRdb reprocessed the reads with MiXCR, giving one entry per CDR3 protein. The sample holds 550,000 to 850,000 distinct CDR3 sequences, around 30% seen once. Sequencing used cultured PBMCs, obtained from culture after CMV antigen stimulation. The receptors shown here come from a human donor in good health (CMV status not recorded). Some clones in this sample may be carry-over from other donors' samples.

This clonotype has only a few counts. The chain couples TRBV27 to TRBJ2-3, with 7 bases fitting TRBD2. CDR1 and CDR2 (germline): MNHEY, SMNVEV (reference sequence). This CDR3 has 16 residues. The V and J ends lost 8 bases and 6 bases, in that order; junction bases with no gene match: 17. CDR3 sequence reads: CASRSLAGEGWDTQYF. CDR3 nucleotides: TGTGCCAGCCGCTCCCTGGCGGGGGAAGGGTGGGATACGCAGTATTTT.

This clonotype was seen at least ten times. CDR3 sequence (DNA): TGTGCCAGCAGCCCGGGACTAGCGGGAGTAAATGAGCAGTTCTTC. Translation: CASSPGLAGVNEQFF. V gene TRBV7-2 combines with J gene TRBJ2-1, with 14 bases matching TRBD2. The junction had 4 bases not matched to a gene; V was cut back by 5 bases and J by 7 bases. The CDR3 is 15 residues long. The germline CDR1 and CDR2 sequences are SGHTA and FQGNSA.